Included here is one TCR beta chain sequence, with context. In this sample, this clonotype turned up a few times. Its antigen is still unknown. Per-base quality was not reported, and no clone a single base away is much larger than it. TCR beta CDR3 regions were amplified from RNA transcripts. The TCR CDR3 was subjected to a first round of RT-PCR using the HTBI primer set and the Qiagen OneStep RT-PCR kit. Libraries were constructed in a second round of multiplex PCR, after which size selection and purification were performed. Paired-end sequencing of the libraries was performed with 100 bp reads on an Illumina HiSeq2000. In the original analysis: SOAPnuke was used to process the raw data, throwing out any read that contained adapters or uncalled bases, had a mean Phred below 15, or lacked an exact constant-primer or identifier match. COPE v1.2.5 was used to merge high-quality paired reads, and clonotypes were defined as unique nucleotide sequences. MiTCR v1.1 was used to align the clonotypes against IMGT TRBV, TRBD and TRBJ reference segments. Analysis was restricted to V-J combinations with a frequency above 0.0001, which covered roughly 99% of repertoires. A TCS score was defined as the ratio of F50 (clonal expansion) to E x V (chaos), with BLOSUM62-based TCRdist applied between CDR3 peptides within each V-J. Welch's t-statistics and random forest reduced roughly 540 V-J features to fewer than 15, which were used in a naive Bayes classifier (R e1071). The public reads were quality trimmed at Q25 with fastp and then assembled into clones with MiXCR by TCRdb, keeping productive beta chains. Every CDR3 protein is listed once, alongside the most common genes and DNA of its rows. The V and J calls were not made by the authors but by TCRdb's processing. This sample comprises some 690,000 distinct CDR3 sequences, about 18% of them detected only once. The ten largest clones represent roughly a sixth of the sample.

In the germline V gene (reference sequence), CDR1 corresponds to LNHDA and CDR2 to SQIVND. Including the terminal cysteine and phenylalanine, the CDR3 comprises 12 residues. The kept DNA is CDR3 alone, 36 bases in frame from the first base. V loses 8 bases, J loses 7 bases, and the germline ends lie 14 bases apart. The sample comes from a study of T cells in Graves' hyperthyroidism and ophthalmopathy (dated by TCRdb to about 2019). About the study as a whole: Peripheral blood was collected at initial diagnosis, before any treatment. To identify TCR V-J signatures that set the groups apart, the researchers used a discovery cohort of more than 95 patients, made up of roughly 40 with Graves' ophthalmopathy and about 59 with stable Graves' hyperthyroidism. Prospective prediction of ophthalmopathy was tested in an independent validation cohort consisting of about 20 hyperthyroidism patients and more than 15 patients who later progressed to ophthalmopathy. The roughly 91 discovery patients were randomly split 7:3 into training and test sets. Thyroid tissue and blood T-cell repertoires from several Graves' hyperthyroidism patients were also compared in the study. Once sampling was done, hyperthyroidism patients were given methimazole at a starting dose of 30 mg daily, whereas ophthalmopathy patients were given high-dose intravenous methylprednisolone. The paper describes TCR Vbeta CDR3 sequencing of more than 120 peripheral blood samples, made up of about 40 ophthalmopathy patients, more than 70 hyperthyroidism patients and roughly 17 progressor patients.

General findings and caveats noted by the study authors: In cross-validation, a model built on a 13 V-J signature told ophthalmopathy apart from stable hyperthyroidism with 85% to 90% sensitivity and roughly 81% specificity, and in testing the same model reached 80%/75%. In validation, the model predicted progression to ophthalmopathy a median of about 6.5 months before onset, with approximately 71% sensitivity and more than 72% specificity. Blood samples also contained most of the expanded thyroid clonotypes (frequency above 0.001), which suggests that blood repertoires may reflect thyroid immune responses. Sample size was not statistically predetermined, and investigators were not blinded to group allocation.

Stable Graves' hyperthyroidism was defined as the absence of progression to ophthalmopathy over 18 months of follow-up. Hyperthyroidism patients were aged 18 to 65 years and newly diagnosed, with disease duration of less than 2 months. Patients with uncontrolled infections, other autoimmune diseases, pregnancy or lactation were excluded. Diagnoses relied on clinical symptoms, serum thyroxine and TRAb, thyroid ultrasound and orbital computed tomography. PBMCs were isolated from 7.5 to 10 ml of fresh peripheral blood by Ficoll-Paque density gradient centrifugation. Trizol reagent was used to extract total RNA, and RNA quality was then checked on an Agilent 2100 Bioanalyzer.

The V gene is TRBV19 and the J gene is TRBJ1-1; no D gene call is confident. The clonotype was recovered from a man aged 45-65 years with Graves' hyperthyroidism. The specimen was blood. The bases are TGTGCCAGTCGTACGGGGTTGAGTGAAGCTTTCTTT. The translation is CASRTGLSEAFF.